The clone carrying this T cell receptor (beta chain) was seen ten or more times. Its specificity is unknown. Template switching with 5'RACE generated the TCR cDNA and added a universal primer site and UMIs. TCRdb analysed the 5' RACE reads with MiXCR anew, one entry per CDR3 protein. The table has about 340,000 distinct CDR3 sequences, 3% to 4.5% seen once. Trimming removed 3 bases from V and 6 bases from J; junction bases left unmatched: 4. This CDR3 has 13 amino acids. In germline, CDR1 is SEHNR, CDR2 FQNEAQ (reference sequence). This sample is drawn from a study of T cells after yellow fever vaccination. Study in general: The SMART-Seq v4 Ultra Low Input method served to prepare the low-cell-number fractions.

Study-wide findings and caveats: Subsequent booster samples again held most clones from primary vaccination (more than 95% CD4, just under 90% CD8). Highly abundant clonotypes carried over from the bulk population could end up in FACS-sorted repertoires as contaminants.

Sample: PBMCs, taken 5 days after the yellow fever booster vaccination. The rearrangement links TRBV7-9 to TRBJ1-1, with TRBD1 identical over 7 bases. This receptor was obtained from a man in his late teens or twenties who received the YFV17D yellow fever vaccine. This chain's CDR3 is CASSFTGESEAFF. CDR3 bases: TGTGCCAGCAGCTTCACAGGGGAATCTGAAGCTTTCTTT.